The entry below gives a single T cell receptor (beta chain) sequence along with its context. This entry comes from a study of blood T cell repertoires in COVID-19. At the level of the study: T cells, B-cell-depleted T cells, or PBMCs provided the cDNA or gDNA that served as material.

The table came from immunoSEQ multiplex PCR; TCRdb's copy has only in-frame clones and leaves some out. The sample lists around 92,000 clones; about 83% were seen once. Unmatched junction bases numbered 5, after V lost 5 bases and J lost 4 bases. The CDR3 runs 14 residues. Germline V lookup: CDR1 LNHDA, CDR2 SQIVND (reference sequence). The clonotype was recovered from a woman of 80 years or more with acute or convalescent COVID-19. The sequencing input was peripheral blood. The chain is built from TRBV19 and TRBJ2-1; the match to TRBD1 covers 7 bases. This CDR3 is CASSPGTEYNEQFF. CDR3 coding DNA: TGTGCCAGTAGTCCCGGGACAGAGTACAATGAGCAGTTCTTC. Complete variable domain (other parts from reference TRBV19 and TRBJ2-1): DGGITQSPKYLFRKEGQNVTLSCEQNLNHDAMYWYRQDPGQGLRLIYYSQIVNDFQKGDIAEGYSVSREKKESFPLTVTSAQKNPTAFYLCASSPGTEYNEQFFGPGTRLTVL.